This T cell receptor beta chain was documented in a study of cytomegalovirus exposure and HLA in healthy donors (dated by TCRdb to 2017 to 2019). About the investigation overall: In an earlier analysis of 550 to 750 of the donors, 276 Gb of sequence data and just under 120 million unique TCR beta sequences from about 180 million T cells were reported. HLA typing covered class I and class II loci at four-digit resolution. A later genetic analysis took genome-wide SNP genotypes for about 65% of the roughly 670 donors and used that subset as a discovery cohort. The study was designed to test whether signatures of past pathogen exposure could be identified by cataloging public T cell receptors. Roughly five DR-DQ haplotypes were handled as single units for association and clustering, since linkage in the cohort was strong. In a later analysis, previously published TCR beta repertoires from about 640 donors were re-analyzed and high-resolution HLA genotyping was added so that TCR occurrence patterns could be studied. Donor age, sex, ethnicity and CMV serostatus were compiled together with the repertoire data. To decide whether each TCR beta V gene segment behaved as functional or pseudogenic, an earlier analysis of approximately 590 of the donors relied on high-throughput TCR beta sequencing. The study profiled the T cell repertoires of around 700 subjects by immunosequencing and related them to cytomegalovirus serostatus. The number of donors typed differed by locus, with roughly 629-640 for A, B, C, DRB1 and DQB1, around 500 for DQA1, about 610 for DPA1, and some 450 for DPB1. To predict cytomegalovirus infection status, the study combined high-throughput TCR immunosequencing, statistical association of individual TCRs with disease status, and machine learning. Among the roughly 390 genotyped donors, around 81% belonged to the genetic ancestry cluster associated with self-reported Caucasian donors. In the later analysis, no new phenotypic data were used to find candidate immune exposures; instead, reliance was placed on TCR beta sequences and their occurrence across donors. Among roughly 400 genotyped donors of the cohort, an average of approximately 240,000 unique TCR beta nucleotide sequences were sequenced per donor, roughly a sixth of them non-productive. An early release that covered some 630 HLA-typed donors contained approximately 320 gigabases of sequencing data and around 85 million unique TCR sequences. A separate validation cohort of roughly 110 different subjects was used in addition to the 666-subject first cohort. Every discovery cohort repertoire had been produced on one sequencing platform. Study-wide findings and limitations: A group of highly shared sequence variants was considered likely to be a technical artifact of the sequencing pipeline. At a false discovery rate of 0.05, a later analysis linked around 15,000 TCR beta sequences to specific HLA alleles. The study listed 150 to 200 TCR beta chains as associated with cytomegalovirus. Most CMV-associated TCR beta chains appeared to be HLA-restricted in a later analysis, and the HLA associations seemed to be driven largely by CMV exposure. The earlier analysis of about 600 of the donors excluded some 15 rarely observed V segments, including chromosome 9 orphons, because counts were too low. The authors suggested that the approach could potentially be generalized to other disease states and immunological phenotypes. Linkage disequilibrium might explain the correlated functional status among segregating V segments, but an unknown experimental factor could not be ruled out. Strong co-occurrence of HLA alleles, especially DR and DQ, made assigning TCR associations to individual alleles difficult. For the cohort, immune exposure information was limited to CMV serostatus. In a later analysis, HLA-associated TCR beta chains showed more clonal expansion and lower generation probabilities than non-associated chains that were equally common. In vitro tests confirmed that a few of the cytomegalovirus-associated TCR beta chains recognize cytomegalovirus antigens. In an earlier analysis of fewer than 700 of the donors, most TCR beta V segments appeared in productive rearrangements about 87% or about 30% of the time, broadly matching IMGT annotations. The classifier was reported to diagnose cytomegalovirus status with high specificity and sensitivity in both the original and validation cohorts. A further reported finding was that TCR beta sequences accurately predicted the HLA-A and HLA-B alleles for most subjects in the first cohort. Because the 87-base-pair reads could not distinguish some IMGT-functional V segments, including TRBV6-2 and TRBV6-3, those segments were excluded. HLA typing was unavailable for some donors at each locus, so association tests used only the typed subset. Sequencing depth was assumed to be roughly uniform across donors in the presence/absence analyses, though that assumption may not hold. A later analysis reported that several top co-occurrence clusters appeared linked to parvovirus B19, influenza, CMV and Epstein-Barr virus. This cohort had only TCR beta chains sequenced, and the lack of alpha or paired-chain data limited which features could be detected. While some public TCRs were present in many individuals, most TCR sequences turned up only very rarely across donors. According to a later analysis, TCR association rates differed among HLA loci, with DRB1 alleles showing the most associated TCRs and HLA-C alleles showing the fewest. A later genetic analysis reported fewer N-insertions in productive TCRs among donors in an Asian-associated ancestry cluster than the approximately 700-donor mean. An association between a missense DCLRE1C variant and V-gene and J-gene trimming of TCR beta chains was found in a later genetic analysis and replicated in an independent cohort.

From the cysteine up to the phenylalanine, the CDR3 has a length of 17 residues. Only the CDR3 portion is preserved as DNA: 51 bases, with reading frame beginning at the first base. Ends trimmed: V by 1 base, J by 0 bases; bases unmatched to a gene: 5. CDR1 is given as MGHRA and CDR2 as YSYEKL, both from the germline V gene. Library preparation used the immunoSEQ multiplex PCR assay. A mixture of 60 forward primers for TCR Vbeta segments and 13 reverse primers for TCR Jbeta segments was used in the multiplex PCR. Amplification of the CDR3 region of rearranged TCR beta genes was performed with a multiplex PCR assay on genomic DNA. The amplified TCR beta libraries were sequenced on the Illumina HiSeq System as 87-base-pair reads. The paper's processing steps were these. A later analysis counted some 80 million unique TCR beta chains across the 550 to 700 repertoires, and some 11 million of these chains were shared by at least two donors. Raw reads were error-corrected and collapsed into unique sequences by a nearest-neighbor algorithm in which closely related sequences were merged to remove PCR and sequencing errors. To assign V, D and J gene segments, CDR3 sequences were aligned to IMGT reference sequences. For a sequence to be retained, at least a six-nucleotide match to both a V gene segment and a J gene segment was required. A rearrangement was called productive if the CDR3 had no stop codons and remained in frame with V and J, and every other rearrangement was called non-productive. CDR3 was defined according to IMGT convention as the region running from the second conserved V-encoded cysteine to the conserved J-encoded phenylalanine. Sequences without an unambiguous match to a single V gene segment were excluded from the earlier analysis of 450 to 650 of the donors. In an earlier analysis of 587 of the donors, V segments were called functional above 56.7% productive rearrangements and were called segregating when the between-donor standard deviation exceeded 5%. A statistical classification framework was developed to diagnose cytomegalovirus status using the catalog of TCR beta chain sequences. V and J gene assignment, in a later analysis, came from comparing TCR nucleotide sequences with IMGT/GENE-DB human TR gene sequences. A later analysis assigned CDR3 sequences and most-parsimonious VDJ recombination scenarios with the TCRdist pipeline. In a later analysis, each TCR beta chain was defined by its CDR3 amino acid sequence together with its V-gene family, and reads lacking a unique V-gene family were excluded. A later analysis removed 550 to 650 highly shared, low-generation-probability nucleotide sequences to deal with suspected cross-contamination and a sequencing artifact. In a later analysis, a clonal expansion index was calculated for each public chain from normalized within-repertoire ranks of inferred template counts. In a later analysis, generation probabilities were computed with a VDJ recombination model fitted to out-of-frame rearrangements, and the resulting probabilities were checked against IGoR. Hypergeometric tests were used in a later analysis to score TCR-TCR, TCR-HLA and TCR-CMV co-occurrence, with a repertoire-size bias correction applied to the TCR pairs. False discovery rates were estimated in a later analysis by permuting HLA or CMV assignments 20 times. A later analysis grouped co-occurring TCRs with DBSCAN, adding TCRdist sequence similarity when clustering within HLA-allele-positive subsets. Repertoires with fewer than 30,000 or more than 120,000 public chains, plus five repertoires with anomalous nucleotide sharing, were excluded from co-occurrence clustering. This immuneACCESS table, as held by TCRdb, lists in-frame sequences with V and J called but not all clones. Of the missing ones, under half trace to an unresolved V gene in checked studies; the others have no known cause. V and J calls and clone size are as listed in that table; D and trimming were resolved from the DNA. The sample table holds 100,000 to 150,000 clones, of which around 80% were seen once. The leading ten clones occupy about 13% of the sample.

The cohort was made up of about 610 healthy bone marrow donors. Cohort members were all nominally healthy when sampled, although unrecorded immune exposures were likely present. The donor was CMV seropositive and belonged to the group of some 290 seropositive cohort members. A peripheral blood sample was provided by each donor, and peripheral blood mononuclear cells were used for TCR beta sequencing. The Qiagen DNeasy Blood Extraction Kit was used to extract genomic DNA from the blood cell samples. Comments on this clone: Its antigen remains unidentified. Within one base of it there is no much larger clone, and no base qualities were kept.

The TCR sequence derives from a woman aged 60-75 years in good health and CMV-seropositive. The receptor chain draws on TRBV4-1 and TRBJ1-3, with TRBD1 matching 8 junction bases. Source material: PBMCs. The CDR3 loop reads CASSQGRDRGSGNTIYF. The DNA reads TGCGCCAGCAGCCAAGGTCGAGACAGGGGCTCTGGAAACACCATATATTTT.